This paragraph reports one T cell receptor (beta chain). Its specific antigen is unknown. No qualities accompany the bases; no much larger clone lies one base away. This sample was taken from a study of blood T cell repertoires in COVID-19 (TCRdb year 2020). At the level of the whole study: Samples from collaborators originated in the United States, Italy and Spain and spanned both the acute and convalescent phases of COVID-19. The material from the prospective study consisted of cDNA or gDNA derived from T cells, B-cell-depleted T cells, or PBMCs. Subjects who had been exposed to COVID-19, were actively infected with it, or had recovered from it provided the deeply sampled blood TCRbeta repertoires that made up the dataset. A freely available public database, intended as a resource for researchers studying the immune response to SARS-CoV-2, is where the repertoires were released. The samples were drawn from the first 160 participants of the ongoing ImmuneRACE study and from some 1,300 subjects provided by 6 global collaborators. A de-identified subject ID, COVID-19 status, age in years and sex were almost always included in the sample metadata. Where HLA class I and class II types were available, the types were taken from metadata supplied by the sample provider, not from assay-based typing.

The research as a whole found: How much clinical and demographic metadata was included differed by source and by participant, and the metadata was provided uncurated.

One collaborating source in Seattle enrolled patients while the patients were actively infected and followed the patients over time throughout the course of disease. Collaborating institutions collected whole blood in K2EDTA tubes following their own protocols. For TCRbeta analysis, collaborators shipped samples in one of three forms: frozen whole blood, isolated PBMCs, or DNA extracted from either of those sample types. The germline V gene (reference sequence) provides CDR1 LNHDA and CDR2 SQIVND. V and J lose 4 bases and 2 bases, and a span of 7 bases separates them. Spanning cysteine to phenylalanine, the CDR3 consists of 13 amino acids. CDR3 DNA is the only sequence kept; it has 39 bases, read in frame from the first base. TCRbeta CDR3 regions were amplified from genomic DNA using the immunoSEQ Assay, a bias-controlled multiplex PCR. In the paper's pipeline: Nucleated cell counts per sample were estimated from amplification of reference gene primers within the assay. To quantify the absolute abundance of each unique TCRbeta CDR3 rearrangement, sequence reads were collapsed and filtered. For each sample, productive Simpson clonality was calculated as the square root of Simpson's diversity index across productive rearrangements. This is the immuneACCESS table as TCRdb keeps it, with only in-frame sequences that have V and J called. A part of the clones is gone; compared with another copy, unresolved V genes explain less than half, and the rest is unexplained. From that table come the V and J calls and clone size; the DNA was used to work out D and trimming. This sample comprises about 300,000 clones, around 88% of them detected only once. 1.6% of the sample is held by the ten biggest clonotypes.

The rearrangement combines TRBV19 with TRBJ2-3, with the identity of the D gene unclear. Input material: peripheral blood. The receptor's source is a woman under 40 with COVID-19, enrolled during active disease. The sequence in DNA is TGTGCCAGTAGTAACAGATTCACAGATACGCAGTATTTT. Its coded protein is CASSNRFTDTQYF.